The next 27 T cell receptor beta chains were all read from a single sample in a study of metastatic and nonmetastatic thyroid tumors. TCRdb reassembled clones from the PCR reads with MiXCR. The sample lists roughly 55,000 clones; 15% to 20% were seen once. Treatment of any kind had been given to no patient before thyroid surgery. Sequencing was performed on blood. These receptors were collected from a male donor with papillary thyroid cancer or a benign thyroid nodule (not recorded which). Some clones in this sample may be carry-over from other donors' samples.

This clone appeared many times. The chain recombines TRBV20-1 with TRBJ1-5, with D perhaps TRBD1 (5 bases). Trimming shortened V by 6 bases and J by 4 bases, and 16 bases separated the two germline ends. Per the germline V gene, CDR1 is DFQATT and CDR2 is SNEGSKA (reference sequence). The CDR3 has 14 residues. The CDR3 nucleotides are TGCAGTGCCGAGACAGCCATCTCTAATCAGCCCCAGCATTTT. It yields the protein CSAETAISNQPQHF.

This clone occurred once. The rearrangement uses TRBV5-1 and TRBJ2-7; a possible D gene is TRBD2 (5 bases). The CDR3 totals 12 residues. V was shortened by 1 base and J by 6 bases, with 8 bases between the two germline ends. Germline V gene sequence: CDR1 SGHRS, CDR2 YFSETQ. The CDR3 region is CASSLWGAEQYV. The CDR3 nucleotides read TGCGCCAGCAGCTTGTGGGGAGCCGAGCAGTACGTC.

This clone has ten or more counts. The gene calls are TRBV5-1 and TRBJ1-2; D gene ambiguous. CDR1 and CDR2 (germline): SGHRS, YFSETQ. V was cut by 0 bases and J by 6 bases, with 15 bases left in between. The CDR3 sequence is 15 residues long. As DNA, the CDR3 is TGCGCCAGCAGCTTGGTTCTAGATCCCCGGGATGGCTACACCTTC. It encodes CASSLVLDPRDGYTF.

Note on this clone: Its ends do not fully match the called genes, so a read error is possible. The chain couples TRBV6-1 to TRBJ1-2; D is perhaps TRBD1 (6 bases). The CDR3 spans 13 residues. Germline assignment: CDR1 MNHNS and CDR2 SASEGT. This chain's CDR3 is CASRANSGDGYNF. CDR3 nucleotides: TGTGCCAGCAGAGCGAACTCAGGGGACGGCTACAACTTC.

In this sample, this clone turned up a few times. A much more abundant neighbour one base away suggests this may be a read error. The chain joins TRBV27 to TRBJ1-1; no reliable D call. The CDR3 loop spans 13 amino acids. The ends were cut back, 3 bases at V and 0 bases at J, with 5 bases in the middle. CDR1 MNHEY and CDR2 SMNVEV come from the germline V gene (reference sequence). The CDR3 coding sequence is TGTGCCAGCAGTTTTGTAGTGAACACTGAAGCTTTCTTT. It is translated as CASSFVVNTEAFF.

This clone was seen repeatedly, ten times or more. The chain employs TRBV2 and TRBJ2-2; the match to TRBD2 covers 7 bases. Losses at the gene ends were 9 bases for V and 1 base for J; bases not matched to a gene: 8. The V gene's germline CDR1 is SNHLY and CDR2 FYNNEI. This CDR3 is built from 15 residues. CDR3 DNA sequence: TGTGCCAGGTCCCGGGGCGGGAGGAACACCGGGGAGCTGTTTTTT. Its translation is CARSRGGRNTGELFF.

This clone is a singleton in its sample. A much larger clonotype is one base distant, so this may be a read error. The chain combines TRBV9 with TRBJ1-3; no clear D. CDR3 length equals 13 residues. The V end was cut by 6 bases, the J end by 2 bases, with 9 bases between. From germline, CDR1 is SGDLS and CDR2 YYNGEE. CDR3 nucleotides: TGTGCCAGCACCCAGGTCGCTGGAAACACCATATATTTT. It translates to CASTQVAGNTIYF.

This clone was counted ten times or more. The J gene is TRBJ2-2, the V gene TRBV6-2 or TRBV6-3; a weak D match, TRBD2 (6 bases). V lost 0 bases and J lost 5, with 19 bases in between. The CDR3 loop spans 18 amino acids. The germline CDR1 and CDR2 sequences are MNHEY and SVGEGT. CDR3 sequence reads: CASSYSTRGRVLTGELFF. CDR3 DNA sequence: TGTGCCAGCAGTTACTCGACGCGGGGCAGGGTATTAACCGGGGAGCTGTTTTTT.

This clone was observed many times. The rearrangement uses TRBV5-6 and TRBJ2-1; 12 bases align to TRBD2. CDR1 and CDR2 (germline): SGHDT, YYEEEE. This CDR3 contains 19 residues. Trimming removed 1 base from V and 3 bases from J; junction bases left unmatched: 11. For the CDR3, the DNA is TGTGCCAGCAGCTTGCTCCTTGAGGCTAGCGGGAGGGACTACAATGAGCAGTTCTTC. Its translation: CASSLLLEASGRDYNEQFF. Filled out from reference TRBV5-6 and TRBJ2-1, the complete variable domain reads DAGVTQSPTHLIKTRGQQVTLRCSPKSGHDTVSWYQQALGQGPQFIFQYYEEEERQRGNFPDRFSGHQFPNYSSELNVNALLLGDSALYLCASSLLLEASGRDYNEQFFGPGTRLTVL.

This clone was seen a handful of times. The germline gene is not matched at one end of the junction; a read error may be the cause. The gene calls are TRBV24-1 and TRBJ2-7; 9 positions agree with TRBD1. The CDR3 is made up of 13 amino acids. The germline gives CDR1 KGHDR, CDR2 SFDVKD. In DNA form, the CDR3 reads TGTGCCACAAGTGATTGGACAGGGGACGAGCAGTACTTC. This translates into CATSDWTGDEQYF.

To note about this clone: This may arise from a read error, as a much more abundant clone is one base away. The chain has TRBV4-2 and TRBJ2-1; 12 bases agree with TRBD2. Trimming at V came to 0 bases and at J to 9 bases, leaving 9 bases not matched to a gene. From germline, CDR1 is LGHNA and CDR2 YNFKEQ. The CDR3 contains 17 residues. CDR3 nucleotide sequence: TGTGCCAGCAGCCAAGAATCCCTAGCGGGAGGGCCGGGTGAGCAGTTCTTC. Translated: CASSQESLAGGPGEQFF.

This clone appeared many times. This sequence joins TRBV7-9 and TRBJ2-7, with D perhaps given as TRBD1 or TRBD2 (5 bases each). This CDR3 is 12 amino acids long. Trimming took 8 bases from V and 6 from J, leaving 14 bases between them. Germline V CDR1 and CDR2: SEHNR, FQNEAQ (reference sequence). CDR3 protein: CASCNEGSEQYF. The DNA for the CDR3 is TGTGCCAGCTGCAACGAGGGGTCCGAGCAGTACTTC.

This clone was detected a few times. A read error may be the cause here, since a much bigger clone is one base away. The same CDR3 also results from other DNA sequences found in this sample. The genes are TRBV7-6 and TRBJ2-3; a weak D match, TRBD2 (5 bases). The V gene lost 1 base and the J gene lost 3 bases, with 17 bases spanning the gap. The CDR3 totals 17 residues. Germline loops: CDR1 SGHVS, CDR2 FNYEAQ. In nucleotides, the CDR3 is TGTGCCAGCAGCTTAGGAGCCTATGAGGGTATTACAGATACGCAGTATTTT. Amino acid sequence: CASSLGAYEGITDTQYF.

This clone was recorded a few times. A read error may be the cause here, since a much bigger clone is one base away. This chain joins TRBV5-4 and TRBJ1-2, with 7 bases lining up with TRBD1. CDR3 length equals 16 residues. The V gene's germline CDR1 is SGHNT and CDR2 YYREEE (reference sequence). The trim removed 0 bases at V and 3 bases at J, leaving 8 bases unmatched. CDR3 in DNA: TGTGCCAGCAGCTTGGAAACAGGGGTCCCCTACTATGGCTACACCTTC. Protein: CASSLETGVPYYGYTF. Using reference TRBV5-4 and TRBJ1-2 for the parts outside the CDR3, the full variable domain is ETGVTQSPTHLIKTRGQQVTLRCSSQSGHNTVSWYQQALGQGPQFIFQYYREEENGRGNFPPRFSGLQFPNYSSELNVNALELDDSALYLCASSLETGVPYYGYTFGSGTRLTVV.

This chain connects TRBV10-3 to TRBJ1-3, with 8 bases that match TRBD1. The CDR3 contains 15 residues. Trimming cost V 6 bases and J 0 bases; bases outside gene matches: 4. Germline loops: CDR1 ENHRY, CDR2 SYGVKD. CDR3 protein: CAIRAGTGSGNTIYF. Written as DNA, the CDR3 is TGTGCCATCAGGGCAGGGACAGGCTCTGGAAACACCATATATTTT.

This clone was seen repeatedly, ten times or more. The identical CDR3 is also encoded by other nucleotide sequences in the sample. V usage is TRBV5-1 and J usage is TRBJ2-5; D uncertain. CDR3 length equals 15 residues. Trimming pared 5 bases from V and 1 base from J, leaving 15 bases between. Germline V lookup: CDR1 SGHRS, CDR2 YFSETQ. The CDR3: CASSRSGWAQETQYF. In nucleotides, the CDR3 is TGCGCCAGCAGTCGATCCGGGTGGGCCCAAGAGACCCAGTACTTC. The entire variable domain, with the rest obtained from reference TRBV5-1 and TRBJ2-5, is as follows: KAGVTQTPRYLIKTRGQQVTLSCSPISGHRSVSWYQQTPGQGLQFLFEYFSETQRNKGNFPGRFSGRQFSNSRSEMNVSTLELGDSALYLCASSRSGWAQETQYFGPGTRLLVL.

With regard to this clone: A junction boundary mismatches the germline segment, possibly from a read error. This chain links TRBV6-1 with TRBJ1-2, with D possibly being TRBD1 (5 bases). The CDR3 totals 14 residues. The germline gives CDR1 MNHNS, CDR2 SASEGT. CDR3 bases: TGTGCCAGCAGCGAAGCGGCACAGGCCTATGGCTACACCTTC. It codes for CASSEAAQAYGYTF.

This clone was picked up many times. The V gene is TRBV19, the J gene TRBJ2-1; TRBD2 matches 7 bases. This CDR3 has 16 amino acids. CDR1 is LNHDA, CDR2 SQIVND, per germline (reference sequence). V shed 3 bases, J shed 0 bases, and the junction held 5 bases outside the gene matches. CDR3 protein: CASSIPGTTSYNEQFF. Here the CDR3 DNA reads TGTGCCAGTAGTATCCCCGGGACTACCTCCTACAATGAGCAGTTCTTC.

Ten or more counts support this clone. Other DNA variants within this sample encode the same CDR3. The chain joins TRBV5-1 to TRBJ2-7, with D uncertain. The germline V and J ends were trimmed by 3 bases and 5 bases, with 9 bases remaining between them. The CDR3 covers 12 residues. CDR1 is SGHRS and CDR2 is YFSETQ in the germline V gene. In DNA form, the CDR3 reads TGCGCCAGCAGCTCCCTGGGTGACGAGCAGTACTTC. Its protein product is CASSSLGDEQYF.

The chain joins TRBV30 to TRBJ1-6; tentatively, D is TRBD1 (5 bases). The CDR3 has 13 amino acids. With 4 bases removed from V and 3 bases from J, the gap between germline ends came to 7 bases. Germline V gene lookup returns CDR1 GTSNPN and CDR2 SVGIG (reference sequence). CDR3 in amino acids: CAWTGNYNSPLHF. The CDR3 DNA reads as TGTGCCTGGACAGGGAACTATAATTCACCCCTCCACTTT.

This clone was seen at least ten times. The gene calls are TRBV5-8 and TRBJ1-6; no definite D call. The germline V gene encodes CDR1 SGHTS and CDR2 YDEGEE. Trimming pared 7 bases from V and 17 bases from J, leaving 13 bases between. This CDR3 contains 10 residues. The CDR3 bases are TGTGCCAGCGGTTTTGGTGTCATCCACTTT. It translates to CASGFGVIHF.

In this sample, this clone turned up many times. The chain is built from TRBV30 and TRBJ2-3; possibly TRBD2 for D (6 bases). The germline V gene encodes CDR1 GTSNPN and CDR2 SVGIG (reference sequence). The CDR3 has 15 amino acids. Between the trimmed V and J ends, which lost 0 bases and 0 bases, there was a span of 10 bases. The CDR3 here is CAWSVLGTSTDTQYF. The CDR3 DNA reads TGTGCCTGGAGTGTATTGGGGACTAGCACAGATACGCAGTATTTT.

The table lists this clone with many counts. The J gene is TRBJ2-4, the V gene TRBV24-1; 7 nucleotides align to TRBD1. CDR1 is KGHDR and CDR2 is SFDVKD in the germline V gene. J gave up 5 bases and V 6 bases, and 6 bases lay outside the gene matches. The CDR3 totals 14 residues. CDR3 in amino acids: CATSPRTGENIQYF. CDR3 nucleotide sequence: TGTGCCACCAGTCCACGGACAGGAGAAAACATTCAGTACTTC.

There are many counts of this clone. This chain joins TRBV12-3 or TRBV12-4 and TRBJ1-6; unclear D gene. V shed 4 bases and J shed 0 bases, with 7 bases lying between them. The CDR3 extends over 15 amino acids. This chain's CDR3 is CASSWFSSYNSPLHF. The CDR3 DNA reads as TGTGCCAGCAGTTGGTTTAGCTCCTATAATTCACCCCTCCACTTT.

The rearrangement uses TRBV5-4 and TRBJ2-1; 7 bases line up with TRBD2. Germline V gene lookup returns CDR1 SGHNT and CDR2 YYREEE (reference sequence). The CDR3 is 11 residues long. The CDR3 DNA is TGTGCGTGGAGGGAGGGCAATGAGCAGTTCTTC. It codes for CAWREGNEQFF.

This clone was observed at least ten times. The gene calls are TRBV12-3 or TRBV12-4 and TRBJ2-3, with 7 bases fitting TRBD2. The J segment lost 0 bases and the V segment lost 4 bases, leaving 13 bases of the junction unmatched. The CDR3 length is 18 residues. CDR3 in amino acids: CASSSERGYSSSTDTQYF. For the CDR3, the DNA is TGTGCCAGCAGTTCTGAGCGGGGCTACTCCTCTAGCACAGATACGCAGTATTTT.

This clone occurred many times. The chain links TRBV20-1 to TRBJ2-5; D ambiguous. From germline, CDR1 is DFQATT and CDR2 SNEGSKA (reference sequence). The germline V and J ends were trimmed by 0 bases and 2 bases, with 10 bases remaining between them. CDR3 length equals 14 residues. CDR3 nucleotide sequence: TGCAGTGCTAGAGATGGTCAGCCTCAAGAGACCCAGTACTTC. Translated, it gives CSARDGQPQETQYF.